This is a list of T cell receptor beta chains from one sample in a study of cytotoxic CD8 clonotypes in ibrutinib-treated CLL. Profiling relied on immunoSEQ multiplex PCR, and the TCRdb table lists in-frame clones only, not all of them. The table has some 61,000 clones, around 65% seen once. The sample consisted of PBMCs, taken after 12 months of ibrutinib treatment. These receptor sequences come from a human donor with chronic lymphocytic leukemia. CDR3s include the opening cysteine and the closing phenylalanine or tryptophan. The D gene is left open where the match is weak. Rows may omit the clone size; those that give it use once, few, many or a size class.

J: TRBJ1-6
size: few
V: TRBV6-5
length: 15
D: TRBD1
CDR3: CASSPGTGGNSPLHF
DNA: TGTGCCAGCAGCCCCGGGACAGGGGGTAATTCACCCCTCCACTTT

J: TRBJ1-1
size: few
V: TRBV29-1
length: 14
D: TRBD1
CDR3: CSSAVGTGKTEAFF
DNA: TGCAGCTCAGCCGTAGGGACAGGGAAGACTGAAGCTTTCTTT

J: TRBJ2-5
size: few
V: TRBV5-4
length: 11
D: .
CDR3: CASSLSETQYF
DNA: TGTGCCAGCAGCTTGTCGGAGACCCAGTACTTC

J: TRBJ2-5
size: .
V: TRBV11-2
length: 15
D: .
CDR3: CASSPSLRGWETQYF
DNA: TGTGCCAGCAGTCCCTCCCTGAGGGGGTGGGAGACCCAGTACTTC

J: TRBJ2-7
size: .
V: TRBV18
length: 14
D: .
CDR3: CASSPGTDSYEQYF
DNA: TGTGCCAGCTCCCCCGGGACCGACTCCTACGAGCAGTACTTC

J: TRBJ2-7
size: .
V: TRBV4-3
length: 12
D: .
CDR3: CASSQGDSLPYF
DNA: TGCGCCAGCAGCCAAGGCGACAGTCTCCCTTACTTC

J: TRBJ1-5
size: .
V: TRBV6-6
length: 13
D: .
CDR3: CASTRDGNQPQHF
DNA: TGTGCCAGCACCCGGGACGGGAATCAGCCCCAGCATTTT

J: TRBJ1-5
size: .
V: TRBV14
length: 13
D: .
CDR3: CASSQESSQPQHF
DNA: TGTGCCAGCAGCCAAGAATCCTCGCAGCCCCAGCATTTT

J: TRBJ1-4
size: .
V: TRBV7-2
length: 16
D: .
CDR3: CASSLEVSGFGEKLFF
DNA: TGTGCCAGCAGCTTAGAGGTTTCAGGGTTCGGGGAAAAACTGTTTTTT

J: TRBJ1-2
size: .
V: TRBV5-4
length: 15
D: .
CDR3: CASSPELQVLYGYTF
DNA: TGTGCCAGCAGCCCAGAGCTGCAGGTTCTCTATGGCTACACCTTC

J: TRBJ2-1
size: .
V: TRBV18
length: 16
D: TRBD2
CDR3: CASSPPSGGVFNEQFF
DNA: TGTGCCAGCTCACCACCTAGCGGGGGGGTTTTCAATGAGCAGTTCTTC

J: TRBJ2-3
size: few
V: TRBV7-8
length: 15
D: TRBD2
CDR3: CASSPSAGGRDTQYF
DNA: TGTGCCAGCAGCCCTTCCGCGGGGGGTCGGGATACGCAGTATTTT

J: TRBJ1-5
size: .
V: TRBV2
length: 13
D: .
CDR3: CASSDEARQPQHF
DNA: TGTGCCAGCAGTGATGAAGCTAGACAGCCCCAGCATTTT

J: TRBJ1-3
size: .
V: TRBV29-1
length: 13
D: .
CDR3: CSVSRDLGNTIYF
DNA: TGCAGCGTATCCAGGGATCTAGGAAACACCATATATTTT

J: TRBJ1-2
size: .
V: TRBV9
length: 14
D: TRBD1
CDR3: CASSVQGAGYGYTF
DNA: TGTGCCAGCAGCGTTCAGGGGGCAGGGTATGGCTACACCTTC

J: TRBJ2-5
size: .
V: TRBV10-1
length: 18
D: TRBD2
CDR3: CASSESTGLAGNQETQYF
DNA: TGCGCCAGCAGTGAGTCGACGGGACTAGCGGGGAACCAAGAGACCCAGTACTTC